The clone carrying this T cell receptor (beta chain) was detected many times. The target antigen is unknown. This CDR3 has 16 residues. Looked up from germline, CDR1 is SGHRS and CDR2 is YFSETQ. Trimming cost V 1 base and J 2 bases; bases outside gene matches: 5. This entry belongs to a study of identical twins. Study-level results: Zero-insertion analyses could be partly confounded by invariant MAIT and iNKT cells. High-abundance cord blood beta clonotypes had fewer insertions; memory repertoires showed none. Recombination models fit unrelated individuals' TCR alpha sharing but underestimated twins'.

All of the donors were Caucasians in good health. TCRdb redid the calling of the 5' RACE reads with MiXCR, one entry per CDR3 protein. The sample comprises 640,000 or so distinct CDR3 sequences, around 5.7% of which are singletons, and 1.5% to 2% rests with the top ten. The source material was naive T cells sorted from blood. The chain uses TRBV5-1 and TRBJ2-1, with 8 nucleotides matching TRBD2. This receptor was taken from a man aged 18-30 years in good health. Here the CDR3 reads CASSLHTSGPYNEQFF. In DNA form, the CDR3 reads TGCGCCAGCAGCTTGCACACTAGCGGACCCTACAATGAGCAGTTCTTC.